Below are 3 T cell receptor beta chains sequenced from a single sample in a study of metastatic and nonmetastatic thyroid tumors. All patients reached thyroid surgery having received no treatment beforehand. TCRdb redid the clone calls on the PCR reads using MiXCR. The sample has under 30,000 clones, under 4.5% seen once. Sequencing used blood. These receptors all come from a female donor with papillary thyroid cancer or a benign thyroid nodule (not recorded which). Some clones in this sample may be carry-over from other donors' samples.

The rearrangement uses TRBV19 and TRBJ1-1; D ambiguous. V was pared by 5 bases and J by 2 bases, with 3 bases between. The CDR3 is 11 amino acids. Looked up from germline, CDR1 is LNHDA and CDR2 is SQIVND (reference sequence). The chain's CDR3 is CASSRNTEAFF. CDR3 sequence (DNA): TGTGCCAGTAGTCGAAACACTGAAGCTTTCTTT. Variable domain in full (rest from reference TRBV19 and TRBJ1-1): DGGITQSPKYLFRKEGQNVTLSCEQNLNHDAMYWYRQDPGQGLRLIYYSQIVNDFQKGDIAEGYSVSREKKESFPLTVTSAQKNPTAFYLCASSRNTEAFFGQGTRLTVV.

At least ten counts were recorded for this clone. CDR3 nucleotides: TGTGCCAGCAGTGCGGGAGGGGTCGAAAAACTGTTTTTT. The encoded protein is CASSAGGVEKLFF. The J gene is TRBJ1-4, the V gene TRBV6-4, with TRBD1 as a possible D gene (5 bases). The V gene's germline CDR1 is MRHNA and CDR2 SNTAGT. V was shortened by 4 bases and J by 8 bases, with 11 bases between the two germline ends. The CDR3 has 13 residues.

Ten or more counts support this clone. This chain joins TRBV7-9 and TRBJ1-1; perhaps TRBD1 as D (5 bases). The ends were cut back, 1 base at V and 0 bases at J, with 15 bases in the middle. CDR3 size: 17 residues. From germline, CDR1 is SEHNR and CDR2 FQNEAQ (reference sequence). The CDR3 DNA follows: TGTGCCAGCAGCTTAGTGGGACTGACCCGGGTGAACACTGAAGCTTTCTTT. It codes for CASSLVGLTRVNTEAFF.